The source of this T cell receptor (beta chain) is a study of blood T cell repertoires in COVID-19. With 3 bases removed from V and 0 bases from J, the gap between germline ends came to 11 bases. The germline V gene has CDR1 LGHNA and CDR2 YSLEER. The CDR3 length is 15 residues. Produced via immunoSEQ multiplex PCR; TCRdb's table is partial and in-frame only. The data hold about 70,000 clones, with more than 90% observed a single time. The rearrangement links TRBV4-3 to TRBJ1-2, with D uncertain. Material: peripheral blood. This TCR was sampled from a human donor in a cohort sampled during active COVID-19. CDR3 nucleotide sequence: TGCGCCAGCAGCCACCGGGGATCCACTAACTATGGCTACACCTTC. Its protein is CASSHRGSTNYGYTF.